This passage covers 4 T cell receptor beta chains from one sample sequenced in a study of metastatic and nonmetastatic thyroid tumors. TCRdb reanalyzed the PCR reads with MiXCR. The table has 50,000 or so clones, approximately 24% seen once. Thyroid surgery took place with no prior treatment in any patient. Sequenced: blood. The receptors shown here come from a male donor with papillary thyroid cancer or a benign thyroid nodule (not recorded which). Some clones in this sample may be carry-over from other donors' samples.

This clone was picked up many times. The chain joins TRBV11-2 to TRBJ2-2, with TRBD2 matching over 7 bases. The CDR3 totals 15 residues. Germline V CDR1 and CDR2: SGHAT, FQNNGV. The ends lost 8 bases at V and 5 bases at J; junction bases unmatched: 11. The CDR3 region is CASGLGLAETGELFF. The CDR3 nucleotides read TGTGCCAGCGGATTAGGGCTAGCGGAGACCGGGGAGCTGTTTTTT. Full variable domain (remainder filled in from reference TRBV11-2 and TRBJ2-2): EAGVAQSPRYKIIEKRQSVAFWCNPISGHATLYWYQQILGQGPKLLIQFQNNGVVDDSQLPKDRFSAERLKGVDSTLKIQPAKLEDSAVYLCASGLGLAETGELFFGEGSRLTVL.

The chain employs TRBV11-2 and TRBJ2-7, with unresolved D. The CDR3 has 14 residues. Germline CDR1 reads SGHAT; CDR2 reads FQNNGV. Trimming took off 1 base at V and 3 bases at J, with 10 bases between the two ends. The CDR3 here is CASSLGPPVYEQYF. As DNA, the CDR3 is TGTGCCAGCAGCTTAGGGCCTCCTGTCTACGAGCAGTACTTC.

The rearrangement joins TRBV7-2 to TRBJ1-1; D is unresolved. Germline CDR1 SGHTA, CDR2 FQGNSA. There are 13 residues in the CDR3. V shed 1 base and J shed 6 bases, with 9 bases lying between them. CDR3 sequence (DNA): TGTGCCAGCAGCTTAGTATATGGGGCTGAAGCTTTCTTT. Translation: CASSLVYGAEAFF.

This clone was observed many times. The CDR3 DNA is TGTGCCAGCAGCCGGACAGGCCACGAGCAGTACTTC. Amino acids: CASSRTGHEQYF. This chain joins TRBV6-1 and TRBJ2-7, with TRBD1 matching 7 bases. Trimming cost V 6 bases and J 5 bases; bases outside gene matches: 4. The CDR3 consists of 12 residues. CDR1 is MNHNS and CDR2 is SASEGT in the germline V gene.